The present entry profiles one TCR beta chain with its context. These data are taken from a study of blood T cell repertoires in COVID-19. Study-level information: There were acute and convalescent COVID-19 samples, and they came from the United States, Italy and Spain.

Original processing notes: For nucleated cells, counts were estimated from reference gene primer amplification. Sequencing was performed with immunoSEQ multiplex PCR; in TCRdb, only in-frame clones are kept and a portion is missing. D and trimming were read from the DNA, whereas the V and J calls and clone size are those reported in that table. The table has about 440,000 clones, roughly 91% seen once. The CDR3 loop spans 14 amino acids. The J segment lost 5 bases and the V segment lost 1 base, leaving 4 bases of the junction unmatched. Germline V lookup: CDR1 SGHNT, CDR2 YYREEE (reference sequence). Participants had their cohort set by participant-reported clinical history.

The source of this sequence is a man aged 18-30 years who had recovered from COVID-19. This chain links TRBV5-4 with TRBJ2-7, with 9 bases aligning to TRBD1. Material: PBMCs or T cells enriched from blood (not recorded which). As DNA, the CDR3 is TGTGCCAGCAGCTTGAACAGGGGGCAGGACGAGCAGTACTTC. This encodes CASSLNRGQDEQYF.